One sample yielded the 24 T cell receptor beta chains listed below, sequenced in a study of shared clonotypes between healthy human individuals. Repertoires were generated with immunoSEQ multiplex PCR, while TCRdb's copy carries only in-frame clones and drops some. The sample has approximately 500,000 clones; 90% to 97% are singletons. The source material was naive CD4+ T cells sorted from blood. Specified subset: CD45RA+ positively selected. These receptors were obtained from a woman in her 30s in good health.

The CDR3 DNA reads TGTGCCAGTAGGGGGCTTACCTCCTACAATGAGCAGTTCTTC. Its protein is CASRGLTSYNEQFF. The V and J genes are TRBV19 and TRBJ2-1; D perhaps matches TRBD1 (5 bases). The CDR3 totals 14 residues. Germline CDR1 LNHDA, CDR2 SQIVND (reference sequence). V was clipped by 6 bases and J by 0 bases, with 9 bases between them. The full variable domain, in which reference TRBV19 and TRBJ2-1 provide the parts outside the CDR3, is DGGITQSPKYLFRKEGQNVTLSCEQNLNHDAMYWYRQDPGQGLRLIYYSQIVNDFQKGDIAEGYSVSREKKESFPLTVTSAQKNPTAFYLCASRGLTSYNEQFFGPGTRLTVL.

The rearrangement joins TRBV6-1 to TRBJ1-1, with unresolved D. Deletions cut 7 bases from V and 0 bases from J, with 9 bases between. The CDR3 contains 13 residues. Germline CDR1 and CDR2: MNHNS and SASEGT. The CDR3 reads CASTNPVNTEAFF. The CDR3 bases are TGTGCCAGCACGAATCCAGTGAACACTGAAGCTTTCTTT.

On this clone itself: One end of the junction is discordant with germline, which a read error may explain. V and J are TRBV28 and TRBJ2-7; 9 bases are shared with TRBD2. Looked up from germline, CDR1 is MDHEN and CDR2 is SYDVKM. This CDR3 spans 14 amino acids. The chain's CDR3 is CASSIWTSEYEQYF. The CDR3 DNA is TGTGCCAGCAGTATATGGACTAGCGAATACGAGCAGTACTTC.

This chain joins TRBV28 and TRBJ1-2; 7 bases align to TRBD1. The germline gives CDR1 MDHEN, CDR2 SYDVKM. This CDR3 spans 14 amino acids. V was pared by 6 bases and J by 5 bases, with 9 bases of the junction left unmatched. The CDR3 sequence: CASSRDRVQYGYTF. The CDR3 DNA reads TGTGCCAGCAGCCGTGACAGGGTTCAGTATGGCTACACCTTC.

V gene TRBV28 combines with J gene TRBJ2-7; no definite D call. Per germline, CDR1 MDHEN and CDR2 SYDVKM. With 4 bases removed from V and 6 bases from J, the gap between germline ends came to 10 bases. This CDR3 has 12 amino acids. CDR3 sequence: CASSSLPSEQYF. The CDR3 DNA sequence: TGTGCCAGCAGTTCCCTCCCCTCCGAGCAGTACTTC.

The chain carries TRBV7-9 and TRBJ2-7, with D hard to call. The CDR3 spans 12 residues. Germline CDR1 is SEHNR and CDR2 is FQNEAQ (reference sequence). Deletions cut 5 bases from V and 4 bases from J, with 9 bases between. The CDR3 spells CASSQTSYEQYF. CDR3 DNA: TGTGCCAGCAGCCAAACCTCGTACGAGCAGTACTTC.

Written as DNA, the CDR3 is TGTGCCAGCAGCCCCCAGAGGTTTACTGAAGCTTTCTTT. Amino acids: CASSPQRFTEAFF. This sequence joins TRBV14 and TRBJ1-1, with D unclear. The CDR3 consists of 13 residues. Germline V gene data show CDR1 as SGHDN and CDR2 as FVKESK. V lost 4 bases, J lost 5 bases, and 11 bases lay in between.

V usage is TRBV27 and J usage is TRBJ2-2; 13 bases align to TRBD2. CDR1 is MNHEY, CDR2 SMNVEV, per germline (reference sequence). V shed 6 bases, J shed 4 bases, and the junction held 5 bases outside the gene matches. The CDR3 covers 16 residues. CDR3 sequence: CASRILAGGFTGELFF. Here the CDR3 DNA reads TGTGCCAGCAGGATACTAGCGGGAGGGTTCACCGGGGAGCTGTTTTTT.

V gene TRBV29-1 combines with J gene TRBJ2-7; 8 bases are a match to TRBD1. The V gene end was trimmed by 2 bases and the J gene end by 3 bases; junction bases not matched to a gene: 3. Per germline, CDR1 SQVTM and CDR2 ANQGSEA. This CDR3 contains 13 residues. The CDR3 reads CSVERTGFYEQYF. In nucleotides, the CDR3 is TGCAGCGTTGAAAGGACAGGGTTCTACGAGCAGTACTTC.

The genes are TRBV5-1 and TRBJ2-1; TRBD1 is a possible D gene (6 bases). CDR3 size: 13 residues. Germline CDR1 reads SGHRS; CDR2 reads YFSETQ. V gave up 2 bases and J gave up 7 bases, with 10 bases separating them. DNA for the CDR3: TGCGCCAGCAGCTTTGCCAGGGGTAATGAGCAGTTCTTC. This gives the protein CASSFARGNEQFF. Drawing the rest from reference TRBV5-1 and TRBJ2-1, the complete variable domain is KAGVTQTPRYLIKTRGQQVTLSCSPISGHRSVSWYQQTPGQGLQFLFEYFSETQRNKGNFPGRFSGRQFSNSRSEMNVSTLELGDSALYLCASSFARGNEQFFGPGTRLTVL.

This chain links TRBV4-1 with TRBJ1-2, with D unresolved. Germline V gives CDR1 MGHRA, CDR2 YSYEKL. V was trimmed by 4 bases and J by 4 bases, leaving 10 bases between them. The CDR3 has 13 amino acids. In DNA form, the CDR3 reads TGCGCCAGCAGCCGCCCCGGGGTCTATGGCTACACCTTC. It specifies CASSRPGVYGYTF.

This chain uses TRBV19 with TRBJ2-4; D is possibly TRBD2 (5 bases). Germline V gives CDR1 LNHDA, CDR2 SQIVND (reference sequence). This CDR3 is 13 amino acids long. V was clipped by 7 bases and J by 6 bases, with 13 bases between them. CDR3 residues: CASKEVGPNIQYF. In nucleotides, the CDR3 is TGTGCCAGTAAGGAGGTGGGTCCAAACATTCAGTACTTC.

This rearrangement joins TRBV7-6 to TRBJ2-7, with TRBD1 matching 10 bases. This CDR3 region has 15 residues. The V and J ends lost 4 bases and 2 bases, in that order; junction bases with no gene match: 5. The germline CDR1 and CDR2 sequences are SGHVS and FNYEAQ. DNA for the CDR3: TGTGCCAGCAGCTGGGACAGGGGCAGCGCCTACGAGCAGTACTTC. The encoded protein is CASSWDRGSAYEQYF. Full variable domain (remainder filled in from reference TRBV7-6 and TRBJ2-7): GAGVSQSPRYKVTKRGQDVALRCDPISGHVSLYWYRQALGQGPEFLTYFNYEAQQDKSGLPNDRFSAERPEGSISTLTIQRTEQRDSAMYRCASSWDRGSAYEQYFGPGTRLTVT.

J is TRBJ2-1 and V is TRBV5-4, with 12 bases aligning to TRBD2. With 0 bases clipped from V and 15 bases from J, the junction kept 13 bases outside the gene matches. Looked up from germline, CDR1 is SGHNT and CDR2 is YYREEE (reference sequence). The CDR3 is made up of 16 amino acids. CDR3 sequence: CASSLVYLGTSGRLFF. The CDR3 DNA follows: TGTGCCAGCAGCTTGGTTTACTTGGGAACTAGCGGGAGGTTGTTCTTC.

The chain is built from TRBV28 and TRBJ2-7; 12 bases align to TRBD1. The length of the CDR3 is 15 residues. Germline values: CDR1 MDHEN, CDR2 SYDVKM. The ends lost 8 bases at V and 4 bases at J; junction bases unmatched: 9. CDR3 sequence (DNA): TGTGCCAGCCACGGGTCGGGACAGGGGGCGTACGAGCAGTACTTC. It translates to CASHGSGQGAYEQYF.

This clone showed up just once. This sequence joins TRBV5-1 and TRBJ2-7; D is unclear. This CDR3 has 14 amino acids. V was pared by 1 base and J by 1 base, with 9 bases between. Germline V CDR1 and CDR2: SGHRS, YFSETQ. CDR3 nucleotide sequence: TGCGCCAGCAGCTTGATGCCAGGATCCTACGAGCAGTACTTC. Amino acid sequence: CASSLMPGSYEQYF.

The rearrangement links TRBV5-1 to TRBJ2-3; D gene uncertain. The germline V gene encodes CDR1 SGHRS and CDR2 YFSETQ. There are 14 residues in the CDR3. V was trimmed by 0 bases and J by 2 bases, leaving 7 bases between them. This chain's CDR3 is CASSLVDNTDTQYF. The DNA for the CDR3 is TGCGCCAGCAGCTTGGTGGATAACACAGATACGCAGTATTTT. The full variable domain, with the rest looked up from reference TRBV5-1 and TRBJ2-3, is KAGVTQTPRYLIKTRGQQVTLSCSPISGHRSVSWYQQTPGQGLQFLFEYFSETQRNKGNFPGRFSGRQFSNSRSEMNVSTLELGDSALYLCASSLVDNTDTQYFGPGTRLTVL.

V is TRBV5-5 and J is TRBJ1-4; no definite D call. V was pared by 0 bases and J by 2 bases, with 8 bases between. This CDR3 spans 15 amino acids. Germline V gives CDR1 SGHKS, CDR2 YYEKEE (reference sequence). CDR3 amino acids: CASSLVWETNEKLFF. CDR3 DNA sequence: TGTGCCAGCAGCTTGGTGTGGGAGACTAATGAAAAACTGTTTTTT.

This chain links TRBV19 with TRBJ1-5; D gene ambiguous. V shed 5 bases and J shed 11 bases, with 10 bases lying between them. Germline assignment: CDR1 LNHDA and CDR2 SQIVND (reference sequence). CDR3 length: 11 amino acids. The CDR3 loop is CASSPGETQHF. CDR3 coding DNA: TGTGCCAGTAGTCCTGGGGAAACCCAGCATTTT.

In its sample, this clone was seen once. DNA of the CDR3: TGTGCCAGCAGCTACCCGAGACTAGCGGGAAGGACCGGGGAGCTGTTTTTT. Amino acid sequence: CASSYPRLAGRTGELFF. The rearrangement links TRBV7-2 to TRBJ2-2; 11 bases agree with TRBD2. The CDR3 runs to 17 residues. J lost 5 bases, V lost 4 bases, and 9 bases had no gene match. CDR1 SGHTA and CDR2 FQGNSA come from the germline V gene.

The gene calls are TRBV29-1 and TRBJ2-7, with a possible D match to TRBD2 (6 bases). CDR1 and CDR2 (germline): SQVTM, ANQGSEA. V dropped 1 base and J dropped 3 bases, with 7 bases sitting between them. This CDR3 is 12 amino acids long. The CDR3 region is CSVEGGVYEQYF. DNA of the CDR3: TGCAGCGTTGAAGGGGGGGTCTACGAGCAGTACTTC.

V usage is TRBV4-1 and J usage is TRBJ2-7; tentatively, D is TRBD1 (6 bases). CDR1 and CDR2 from the germline V gene are MGHRA and YSYEKL. Trimming removed 1 base from V and 0 bases from J, with 16 bases in between. This CDR3 region has 17 residues. The CDR3 nucleotides read TGCGCCAGCAGCCAAGTAGGGACGAGGGGGAGCTCCTACGAGCAGTACTTC. It encodes CASSQVGTRGSSYEQYF.

This rearrangement joins TRBV6-1 to TRBJ1-2; unclear D gene. Per the germline V gene, CDR1 is MNHNS and CDR2 is SASEGT. The CDR3 length is 17 residues. The V end lost 0 bases, the J end lost 3 bases, and 17 bases lay between the germline ends. This CDR3 is CASSEAIFPGWDYGYTF. CDR3 in DNA: TGTGCCAGCAGTGAAGCGATATTTCCGGGATGGGACTATGGCTACACCTTC.

The chain recombines TRBV5-1 with TRBJ2-7; no clear D. Per the germline V gene, CDR1 is SGHRS and CDR2 is YFSETQ. V was shortened by 0 bases and J by 0 bases, with 13 bases between the two germline ends. This CDR3 has 16 amino acids. CDR3: CASSLGPPGFSYEQYF. CDR3 DNA sequence: TGCGCCAGCAGCTTGGGCCCCCCAGGTTTCTCCTACGAGCAGTACTTC.